The entry below describes one T cell receptor (beta chain). Its antigen is unidentified. 60 Vbeta and 13 Jbeta primers were used in PCR. Per the authors' pipeline: Later, an analysis found 80 million or so unique TCR beta chains, and 9.5 million to 12 million of these were shared. The assay was immunoSEQ multiplex PCR, and TCRdb's table has in-frame clones only and misses some. The V and J calls and the clone size are those of that table, but D and trimming were determined from the DNA. The sample includes under 100,000 clones, under 80% of them seen just once. This record comes from a study of cytomegalovirus exposure and HLA in healthy donors. Points from the study as a whole: CMV serostatus was the only immune exposure information that was available. As a later analysis showed, several of the most significant clusters appeared to be linked to common viral pathogens. A later analysis reportedly found fewer N-insertions in an Asian-associated ancestry cluster than the approximately 700-donor mean.

The trim removed 8 bases at V and 1 base at J, leaving 8 bases unmatched. This CDR3 contains 15 residues. CDR1 is SNHLY and CDR2 is FYNNEI in the germline V gene. Sequenced material: PBMCs. The genes are TRBV2 and TRBJ1-5; 7 positions agree with TRBD1. The sequence came from a man aged 18-30 years in good health and CMV-seropositive. The CDR3 sequence: CASSGQTLSNQPQHF. CDR3 sequence (DNA): TGTGCCAGCTCGGGACAGACTTTAAGCAATCAGCCCCAGCATTTT.